This paragraph reports one T cell receptor beta chain. Its antigen is undetermined. Trimming removed 2 bases from V and 5 bases from J, with 12 bases in between. Germline V CDR1 and CDR2: SEHNR, FQNEAQ (reference sequence). The CDR3 totals 15 residues. This specimen belongs to a study of T-cell memory formation after mild COVID-19. Study-level results: Day 15 to 85 contractors were CD4/CD8 balanced; later expanders leaned CD4+. The CD4+ clones that contracted clustered mainly within CM and EM, and the CD8+ clones concentrated in EMRA.

Constant-segment primers served in 5'RACE that generated TCR alpha and TCR beta cDNA libraries bearing sample barcodes and UMIs. TCRdb reprocessed the 5' RACE reads with MiXCR, giving one entry per CDR3 protein. The sample has about 350,000 distinct CDR3 sequences; 12% to 15% are singletons. V and J are TRBV7-9 and TRBJ2-2; perhaps TRBD1 as D (6 bases). The TCR sequence derives from a man aged 18 to 30 who had mild COVID-19 (a few samples of this study predate the infection). Cell type and time point are not known. Material: PBMCs or a T cell subset sorted from them (not recorded which). CDR3 nucleotide sequence: TGTGCCAGCAGCTTACGGACAGCCAAGACCGGGGAGCTGTTTTTT. Protein sequence: CASSLRTAKTGELFF.